Listed below are T cell receptor beta chains from one sample, sequenced in a study of early T cells in non-severe SARS-CoV-2 infection. TCRdb called the 5' RACE reads again in MiXCR, with one record for every CDR3 protein. The sample records roughly 51,000 distinct CDR3 sequences, approximately 10% being singletons. Sequenced: whole blood. Source of these receptors: an adult who was a healthcare worker with PCR-confirmed SARS-CoV-2 infection or an uninfected control (not recorded which). CDR3s include the opening cysteine and the closing phenylalanine or tryptophan. D genes are given only for firm matches. Some rows have no size entry. The others give once, few or many, or a class for an expanded clone.

length	J	size	D	V	CDR3	DNA
13	TRBJ2-3	NA	NA	TRBV9	CASSVGGEDTQYF	TGTGCCAGCAGCGTAGGGGGTGAAGATACGCAGTATTTT
13	TRBJ1-1	few	NA	TRBV11-1	CASTLMKGTEAFF	TGTGCCAGCACCTTGATGAAGGGCACTGAAGCTTTCTTT
11	TRBJ2-7	NA	NA	TRBV10-3	CAISETSEQYF	TGTGCCATCAGTGAGACGTCGGAGCAGTACTTC
15	TRBJ1-4	NA	TRBD1	TRBV12-3/TRBV12-4	CASRKDRVWGEKLFF	TGTGCCAGCAGGAAGGACAGGGTGTGGGGCGAAAAACTGTTTTTT
15	TRBJ2-5	many	NA	TRBV11-2	CASSLETWGAETQYF	TGTGCCAGCAGCTTAGAAACATGGGGGGCGGAGACCCAGTACTTC
13	TRBJ2-7	NA	NA	TRBV7-7	CASSSSVVNEQYF	TGTGCCAGCAGCTCTAGTGTAGTAAACGAGCAGTACTTC
16	TRBJ2-3	NA	NA	TRBV28	CASSFSPGQSTDTQYF	TGTGCCAGCAGTTTTTCACCGGGACAAAGCACAGATACGCAGTATTTT
13	TRBJ2-1	NA	TRBD2	TRBV24-1	CATSDLTSGKQFF	TGTGCCACCAGTGATTTGACTAGCGGGAAGCAGTTCTTC
15	TRBJ2-1	few	TRBD1	TRBV6-5	CASRTSGDRGDEQFF	TGTGCCAGCAGAACCTCAGGCGACAGGGGCGATGAGCAGTTCTTC
15	TRBJ2-3	NA	TRBD1	TRBV19	CASTHRDRITDTQYF	TGTGCCAGTACACATCGGGACAGAATCACAGATACGCAGTATTTT
13	TRBJ1-1	NA	NA	TRBV29-1	CSAEGRKNTEAFF	TGCAGCGCCGAAGGACGGAAAAACACTGAAGCTTTCTTT
16	TRBJ2-6	few	TRBD1	TRBV7-2	CASSLATGFGANVLTF	TGTGCCAGCAGCTTAGCGACAGGGTTCGGGGCCAACGTCCTGACTTTC
12	TRBJ2-1	NA	NA	TRBV12-3/TRBV12-4	CASSFRGNEQFF	TGTGCCAGCAGTTTCCGAGGCAATGAGCAGTTCTTC
14	TRBJ2-2	many	NA	TRBV6-4	CASSSTVGTGELFF	TGTGCCAGCAGCTCAACGGTAGGGACCGGGGAGCTGTTTTTT
12	TRBJ1-2	few	NA	TRBV29-1	CSVYTGNYGYTF	TGCAGCGTTTATACAGGGAACTATGGCTACACCTTC
14	TRBJ2-5	few	TRBD2	TRBV7-8	CASSRSGGAVTQYF	TGTGCCAGCAGCCGTAGCGGGGGGGCAGTGACCCAGTACTTC
14	TRBJ1-1	few	NA	TRBV7-9	CASNSRQENTEAFF	TGTGCCAGCAACTCTAGACAGGAGAACACTGAAGCTTTCTTT
14	TRBJ2-7	NA	TRBD1	TRBV11-2	CASSSGTGLVEQYF	TGTGCCAGCAGCTCCGGGACAGGGTTGGTCGAGCAGTACTTC
17	TRBJ2-5	many	NA	TRBV5-4	CASSLGLGLAYQETQYF	TGTGCCAGCAGCTTGGGTTTGGGTCTAGCGTACCAAGAGACCCAGTACTTC
13	TRBJ2-5	many	NA	TRBV10-1	CASSEAGRKTQYF	TGCGCCAGCAGTGAGGCAGGGAGGAAGACCCAGTACTTC
12	TRBJ2-1	medium-sized	NA	TRBV30	CAWSVTVDEQFF	TGTGCCTGGAGTGTAACAGTCGATGAGCAGTTCTTC
15	TRBJ1-4	many	NA	TRBV7-9	CASSPKGATNEKLFF	TGTGCCAGCAGCCCCAAGGGGGCAACTAATGAAAAACTGTTTTTT
13	TRBJ2-1	NA	NA	TRBV7-3	CASSLGSYNEQFF	TGTGCCAGCAGCTTAGGCAGCTACAATGAGCAGTTCTTC
15	TRBJ1-2	NA	NA	TRBV10-3	CAISESSPGGYGYTF	TGTGCCATCAGTGAGTCGAGTCCGGGTGGCTATGGCTACACCTTC
15	TRBJ2-7	many	NA	TRBV3-1	CASSQDGASVYEQYF	TGTGCCAGCAGCCAAGACGGGGCTAGCGTTTACGAGCAGTACTTC
13	TRBJ2-7	NA	TRBD1	TRBV6-5	CASSYPGGYEQYF	TGTGCCAGCAGTTACCCAGGGGGCTACGAGCAGTACTTC
15	TRBJ2-1	NA	TRBD1	TRBV5-1	CASSPGQGYYNEQFF	TGCGCCAGCAGCCCCGGACAGGGATACTACAATGAGCAGTTCTTC
13	TRBJ1-3	few	NA	TRBV29-1	CSAVPGPGNTIYF	TGCAGCGCGGTACCGGGGCCTGGAAACACCATATATTTT
14	TRBJ2-1	NA	NA	TRBV6-2/TRBV6-3	CASSDLGGHDEQFF	TGTGCCAGCAGTGACCTGGGGGGCCATGATGAGCAGTTCTTC
12	TRBJ2-7	many	TRBD1	TRBV29-1	CSGNRGPDEQYF	TGCAGCGGGAACAGGGGGCCGGACGAGCAGTACTTC
14	TRBJ2-5	NA	TRBD1	TRBV9	CASSVGTGQETQYF	TGTGCCAGCAGCGTAGGGACAGGGCAAGAGACCCAGTACTTC
16	TRBJ2-2	NA	TRBD1	TRBV20-1	CSARNSGQGKTGELFF	TGCAGTGCTAGAAACTCCGGACAGGGAAAAACCGGGGAGCTGTTTTTT
15	TRBJ2-2	NA	NA	TRBV27	CASSPREGVTGELFF	TGTGCCAGCAGTCCCCGTGAAGGGGTCACCGGGGAGCTGTTTTTT
13	TRBJ2-1	few	NA	TRBV29-1	CSVCWRGQDEQFF	TGCAGCGTCTGCTGGCGGGGGCAGGATGAGCAGTTCTTC
15	TRBJ2-3	many	TRBD1	TRBV11-3	CASSETGAGADTQYF	TGTGCCAGCAGCGAGACAGGGGCTGGAGCAGATACGCAGTATTTT
15	TRBJ2-7	many	TRBD2	TRBV15	CATSRDPAGELGQYF	TGTGCCACCAGCAGAGATCCAGCGGGGGAACTTGGGCAGTACTTC
16	TRBJ1-1	few	TRBD1	TRBV13	CASSQPSPTGGTEAFF	TGTGCCAGCAGCCAACCCTCTCCGACAGGGGGCACTGAAGCTTTCTTT
15	TRBJ1-2	NA	NA	TRBV6-5	CASSGGSLFNYGYTF	TGTGCCAGCAGCGGGGGAAGTCTATTTAACTATGGCTACACCTTC
15	TRBJ1-5	few	TRBD1	TRBV6-2/TRBV6-3	CASGTGVESNQPQHF	TGTGCCAGCGGTACAGGGGTCGAGAGCAATCAGCCCCAGCATTTT
13	TRBJ2-5	NA	NA	TRBV25-1	CASSQTIQETQYF	TGTGCCAGCAGTCAAACAATCCAAGAGACCCAGTACTTC
15	TRBJ2-7	NA	NA	TRBV5-1	CASSLEAGYSYEQYF	TGCGCCAGCAGCTTGGAGGCGGGATACTCCTACGAGCAGTACTTC
13	TRBJ1-2	many	NA	TRBV28	CASSLLGRVGYTF	TGTGCCAGCAGTTTATTGGGTAGGGTTGGCTACACCTTC
13	TRBJ1-1	NA	NA	TRBV5-4	CASSLSPNTEAFF	TGTGCCAGCAGCTTGTCCCCGAACACTGAAGCTTTCTTT
15	TRBJ2-7	many	NA	TRBV14	CASSQVGSGTRSPYF	NA
14	TRBJ2-7	NA	NA	TRBV27	CASRSTGTSYEQYF	TGTGCCAGCAGGTCAACAGGGACCTCCTACGAGCAGTACTTC
11	TRBJ2-7	NA	NA	TRBV28	CASSLLRERYF	TGTGCCAGCAGTCTTCTTCGGGAGCGGTACTTC
16	TRBJ2-1	NA	TRBD1	TRBV18	CASSPEGQGARNEQFF	TGTGCCAGCTCACCAGAGGGACAGGGGGCGAGGAATGAGCAGTTCTTC
13	TRBJ1-6	many	NA	TRBV6-2/TRBV6-3	CASSPGLSSPLHF	TGTGCCAGCAGTCCCGGACTTAGTTCACCCCTCCACTTT
14	TRBJ1-1	NA	NA	TRBV3-1	CASRETGGNTEAFF	TGTGCCAGCAGGGAGACAGGCGGGAACACTGAAGCTTTCTTT